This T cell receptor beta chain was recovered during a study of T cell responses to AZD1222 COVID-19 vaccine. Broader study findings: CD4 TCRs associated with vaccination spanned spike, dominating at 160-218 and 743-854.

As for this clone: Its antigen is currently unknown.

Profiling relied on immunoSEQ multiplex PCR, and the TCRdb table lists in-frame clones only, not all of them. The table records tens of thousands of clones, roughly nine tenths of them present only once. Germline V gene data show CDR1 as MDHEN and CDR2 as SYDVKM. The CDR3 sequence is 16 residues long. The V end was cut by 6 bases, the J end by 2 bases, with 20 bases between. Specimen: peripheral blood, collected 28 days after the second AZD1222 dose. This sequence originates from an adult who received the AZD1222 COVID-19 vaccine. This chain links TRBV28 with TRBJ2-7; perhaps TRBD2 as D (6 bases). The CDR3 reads CASSTPGAGQAYEQYF. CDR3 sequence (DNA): TGTGCCAGCAGCACCCCCGGGGCGGGGCAAGCCTACGAGCAGTACTTC.